This T cell receptor (beta chain) was retrieved from a study of shared clonotypes between healthy human individuals (dated by TCRdb to between 2020 and 2021). About the investigation overall: The cohort included a few men and a couple of women between 18 and 49 years of age. For each donor, CD4 naive and CD4 memory were each given three plates, CD8 naive was given two plates, and CD8 memory was given one plate. Blood TCR repertoires of roughly five healthy adults were deeply sequenced to estimate repertoire size and the extent of clonotype sharing between individuals. Libraries were prepared and TCR repertoires were sequenced by different laboratories using diverse techniques, in order to increase sequencing depth and limit assay-specific biases. Each donor's leukapheresis produced roughly between roughly 0.85 and 9.5 billion PBMCs. Paper-wide results and their limitations: Sampling was restricted to blood, and TCR repertoires in tissues likely differ from the TCR repertoires found in blood. Clonotypes shared by all four sorted-subset donors showed higher generation probabilities than non-shared clonotypes. Naive subsets generally had larger estimated clonotype richness than memory subsets did. Sharing across several donors was observed for approximately 5% of naive CD4, over 3% of naive CD8, over 2% of memory CD4, and around 0.42% of memory CD8 clonotypes. The small number of donors limited the genetic and exposure-history diversity represented. Pairwise subsampling indicated that sequencing depth was expected to affect the degree of clonotype sharing among donors. Incomplete sequencing was indicated by rarefaction of sorted-subset datasets, despite the large sequencing depth.

CD8 naive samples consisted of CD45RO-negative cells that were positively selected for CCR7, yielding a CD45RA+CCR7+ population without TemRA cells. The donors were healthy, HIV-negative adults who had no recently reported acute infections or vaccinations. Every donor was a Caucasian adult living in Nashville, Tennessee, USA. Blood was collected by leukapheresis, and PBMCs were isolated by Ficoll-Histopaque density gradient centrifugation and then cryopreserved in liquid nitrogen vapor phase. Purity and quantity of every magnetically sorted T cell population were checked by analytical flow cytometry. Genomic DNA was isolated from each sorted fraction and quantified by UV absorbance on a Nanodrop 2000c. The CDR3, from cysteine to phenylalanine, totals 13 residues. The sequence is cut down to CDR3 DNA, 39 bases in frame from base 1. The germline V gene (reference sequence) yields GTSNPN for CDR1 and SVGIG for CDR2. V is clipped by 5 bases and J by 7 bases, and the sequence between their germline boundaries is 15 bases long.

With respect to this clone: Its binding antigen is unknown. Nothing much larger sits one base from this clone, and base qualities are not available.

TCR CDR3 regions were amplified from genomic DNA by multiplex PCR using the deep immunoSEQ assay. Genomic DNA extracted from each cell subset was distributed evenly over all wells of several immunoSEQ 96-well plates, and each plate served as one replicate. Each replicate PCR for sorted subsets received roughly 200 ng genomic DNA, equal to about 30,000 T cell genomes. The purified libraries were quantified using a Qubit 3.0 fluorometer, sized with a Bioanalyzer 2100, and then quantified again using the KAPA Library Quantification kit. A separate single-read 150-cycle Illumina NextSeq 550 flow cell was used to sequence each immunoSEQ 96-well plate. As for the original processing: The immunoSEQ output contained only junctional sequences without quality scores, so filtering could not match that applied to full-length reads. To assign V/J genes and CDR3, sequences were annotated using PyIR, a Python wrapper for IgBLAST v1.9, with IMGT germline references. Any read was removed if the V/J assignment was weak (E-value above 1e-6), the CDR3 was missing, or the read contained stop codons, out-of-frame junctions, or ambiguous translated residues. V3J clonotypes were defined by identical inferred V gene, J gene, and CDR3 amino acid sequence. The percentage overlap between two repertoires was calculated by dividing the number of shared unique clonotypes by the size of the smaller repertoire. Repertoire richness was assessed with RTK rarefaction, the Chao1 estimator, and Recon v2.1 estimates of unobserved clonotypes. Generation probabilities were computed with OLGA for all TCRbeta clonotypes obtained by the gDNA method from a handful of donors. The immuneACCESS repertoire file appears here via TCRdb, limited to in-frame rearrangements. These files lack a portion of the clones; in checked studies, under half of the deficit traces to unresolved V genes, and the cause of the others is not known. V, J and clone size reflect that table, while D and trimming were determined from the DNA. Within this sample are around 2,000,000 clones, with less than 95% of them counted one time only. The ten biggest clones cover roughly 1% of the sample.

Sequenced sample: naive CD8+ T cells sorted from blood. Sample cell subset or site, as interpreted from the label and publication: CD45RA+CCR7+. The receptor was isolated from a man younger than 35 in good health. The V gene is TRBV30 and the J gene is TRBJ2-1; TRBD2 is perhaps the D gene, given 5 matching bases. This receptor carries the CDR3 CAWDTDGINEQFF. Read as DNA, the sequence is TGTGCCTGGGATACGGACGGGATAAATGAGCAGTTCTTC.